The next 25 T cell receptor beta chains were all read from a single sample in a study of blood T cell repertoires in COVID-19 (dated by TCRdb to the early 2020s). Libraries came from the immunoSEQ multiplex PCR assay. In its TCRdb copy, this immuneACCESS table keeps in-frame sequences only and misses some clones. Where compared with another copy, unresolved V genes explain less than half of these, and the others have no known cause. The sample table contains roughly 430,000 clones; only one count was recorded for roughly 86% of them. The top ten clones comprise 2% to 2.5% of the sample. The specimen sequenced was PBMCs or T cells enriched from blood (not recorded which). All receptors derive from a woman aged 40 to 50 with acute COVID-19.

In DNA form, the CDR3 reads TGTGCCTTTGGACAGGACTCTGGAAACACCATATATTTT. Translation gives CAFGQDSGNTIYF. The chain is built from TRBV30 and TRBJ1-3; the match to TRBD1 covers 7 bases. The CDR3 loop spans 13 amino acids. The germline V gene encodes CDR1 GTSNPN and CDR2 SVGIG (reference sequence). With 7 bases clipped from V and 0 bases from J, the junction kept 3 bases outside the gene matches.

The CDR3 region has the DNA TGTGCCAGCAGCCGGACACTCGGGGGAGAAAAACTGTTTTTT. Protein: CASSRTLGGEKLFF. This chain joins TRBV3-1 (or the pseudogene TRBV3-2) and TRBJ1-4; D might be TRBD1 (5 bases). The germline V and J ends were trimmed by 4 bases and 8 bases, with 14 bases remaining between them. The CDR3 contains 14 residues. Germline V gene sequence: CDR1 LGHDT, CDR2 YNNKEL (reference sequence).

The chain is built from TRBV5-5 and TRBJ2-3; D ambiguous. The CDR3 length is 14 residues. Germline-derived CDR1 and CDR2 are SGHKS and YYEKEE (reference sequence). V was shortened by 1 base and J by 0 bases, with 6 bases between the two germline ends. The CDR3 here is CASSLSTSTDTQYF. The CDR3 DNA sequence: TGTGCCAGCAGCTTGTCAACTAGCACAGATACGCAGTATTTT.

This rearrangement joins TRBV4-1 to TRBJ2-5, with 8 positions matching TRBD2. The CDR3 has 15 residues. The germline gives CDR1 MGHRA, CDR2 YSYEKL. V was clipped by 4 bases and J by 5 bases; unmatched bases: 9. The CDR3 spells CASSRGGLVSETQYF. CDR3 nucleotides: TGCGCCAGCAGCCGGGGGGGACTAGTTTCTGAGACCCAGTACTTC.

The J gene is TRBJ2-5, the V gene TRBV24-1; TRBD1 might be the D (5 bases). This CDR3 comprises 15 residues. V dropped 3 bases and J dropped 2 bases, with 12 bases sitting between them. Germline CDR1 is KGHDR and CDR2 is SFDVKD. For the CDR3, the DNA is TGTGCCACCAGTGATCCCCGACAGATACAAGAGACCCAGTACTTC. Translated, it gives CATSDPRQIQETQYF.

The rearrangement joins TRBV15 to TRBJ1-2; a weak D match, TRBD1 (6 bases). The V and J ends lost 1 base and 8 bases respectively, with 17 bases between them. CDR3 size: 15 residues. In germline, CDR1 is LNHNV, CDR2 YYDKDF (reference sequence). The CDR3 DNA sequence: TGTGCCACCAGCAGAGCCCCCTCCCGACAGGAGGGCTACACCTTC. Protein: CATSRAPSRQEGYTF.

The chain links TRBV10-3 to TRBJ2-3, with TRBD2 matching 8 bases. This CDR3 has 15 amino acids. Per the germline V gene, CDR1 is ENHRY and CDR2 is SYGVKD. With V trimmed by 2 bases and J by 4 bases, 5 bases remained unmatched. The CDR3 DNA is TGTGCCATCAGTGAGAGCGGGGGACTCGCAGATACGCAGTATTTT. Residues: CAISESGGLADTQYF.

The chain is built from TRBV27 and TRBJ1-5, with a possible D match to TRBD1 (5 bases). The germline V gene encodes CDR1 MNHEY and CDR2 SMNVEV (reference sequence). Between the trimmed V and J ends, which lost 10 bases and 0 bases, there was a span of 10 bases. The CDR3 runs to 13 residues. CDR3 amino acids: CATGHYSNQPQHF. CDR3 DNA: TGTGCCACCGGACACTATAGCAATCAGCCCCAGCATTTT.

The chain carries TRBV10-2 and TRBJ2-3; 11 nucleotides match TRBD1. The junction had 9 bases not matched to a gene; V was cut back by 4 bases and J by 0 bases. From germline, CDR1 is WSHSY and CDR2 SAAADI. CDR3 length: 18 residues. DNA of the CDR3: TGCGCCAGCAGTGTAGGGACAGGGGGATCTCTTAGCACAGATACGCAGTATTTT. This encodes CASSVGTGGSLSTDTQYF.

CDR3 bases: TGTGCCAGTAGTTTGGGACTTTCCTCCTACAATGAGCAGTTCTTC. The encoded protein is CASSLGLSSYNEQFF. The rearrangement joins TRBV19 to TRBJ2-1, with a weak D call TRBD2 (6 bases). The CDR3 loop spans 15 amino acids. Per germline, CDR1 LNHDA and CDR2 SQIVND (reference sequence). The V gene lost 5 bases and the J gene lost 0 bases, with 11 bases spanning the gap.

V is TRBV15 and J is TRBJ1-6; D is unclear. The CDR3 is 16 amino acids. The V gene lost 0 bases and the J gene lost 7 bases, with 13 bases spanning the gap. Germline assignment: CDR1 LNHNV and CDR2 YYDKDF (reference sequence). CDR3 DNA: TGTGCCACCAGCAGAGATTGGGCAGAGTCCAATTCACCCCTCCACTTT. Translating it yields CATSRDWAESNSPLHF.

This clone was counted only a few times. The chain couples TRBV5-1 to TRBJ2-7; the match to TRBD1 covers 10 bases. CDR3 length equals 14 residues. V gave up 0 bases and J gave up 5 bases; unmatched junction bases: 2. Germline CDR1 and CDR2: SGHRS and YFSETQ. DNA of the CDR3: TGCGCCAGCAGCTTGGGACAGGGGGCCCACGAGCAGTACTTC. Translation: CASSLGQGAHEQYF.

This clone was seen more than once but under ten times. This rearrangement joins TRBV4-1 to TRBJ2-5; a weak D match, TRBD1 (5 bases). Trimming removed 0 bases from V and 5 bases from J, with 7 bases in between. CDR1 is MGHRA and CDR2 is YSYEKL in the germline V gene. The CDR3 contains 13 residues. The CDR3 DNA reads as TGCGCCAGCAGCCAAGAGGGGCTGGAGACCCAGTACTTC. Amino acid sequence: CASSQEGLETQYF.

The rearrangement links TRBV5-8 to TRBJ2-2, with 8 nucleotides matching TRBD1. Trimming cost V 6 bases and J 2 bases; bases outside gene matches: 6. Germline V gene sequence: CDR1 SGHTS, CDR2 YDEGEE. This CDR3 comprises 15 residues. This chain's CDR3 is CASNRGTGNTGELFF. CDR3 sequence (DNA): TGTGCCAGCAACCGTGGGACAGGAAACACCGGGGAGCTGTTTTTT.

The J gene is TRBJ1-5, the V gene TRBV28; 7 nucleotides line up with TRBD1. V trimming: 4 bases; J trimming: 4 bases; junction bases outside the gene matches: 7. Germline CDR1 reads MDHEN; CDR2 reads SYDVKM. This CDR3 comprises 15 residues. The CDR3 region is CASSSRTGRNQPQHF. Written as DNA, the CDR3 is TGTGCCAGCAGTTCCCGGACAGGACGAAATCAGCCCCAGCATTTT.

The chain employs TRBV5-1 and TRBJ2-3; 9 bases fit TRBD1. Unmatched junction bases numbered 6, after V lost 0 bases and J lost 1 base. Looked up from germline, CDR1 is SGHRS and CDR2 is YFSETQ. The CDR3 contains 17 residues. The DNA of the CDR3 is TGCGCCAGCAGCTTGGGACTTACAGGGGGCGGCACAGATACGCAGTATTTT. Its translation: CASSLGLTGGGTDTQYF.

The chain uses TRBV7-8 and TRBJ1-5; D not resolved. There are 15 residues in the CDR3. Looked up from germline, CDR1 is SGHVS and CDR2 is FQNEAQ. V lost 2 bases and J 3 bases, leaving 11 bases between the germline ends. The CDR3 spells CASSLIGRNNQPQHF. The CDR3 DNA reads TGTGCCAGCAGCTTAATAGGGAGGAACAATCAGCCCCAGCATTTT.

The rearrangement links TRBV3-1 (or the pseudogene TRBV3-2) to TRBJ2-1; 11 bases map to TRBD2. The CDR3 runs to 17 residues. Germline CDR1 reads LGHDT; CDR2 reads YNNKEL (reference sequence). Unmatched junction bases numbered 8, after V lost 0 bases and J lost 7 bases. Here the CDR3 reads CASSQEGSSGGLNEQFF. CDR3 sequence (DNA): TGTGCCAGCAGCCAAGAGGGGTCTAGCGGGGGGTTAAATGAGCAGTTCTTC.

The chain recombines TRBV4-1 with TRBJ2-7; 7 nucleotides align to TRBD1. Germline CDR1 MGHRA, CDR2 YSYEKL. The CDR3 runs 17 residues. The V segment lost 4 bases and the J segment 3 bases; nucleotides outside the gene matches: 15. Written as DNA, the CDR3 is TGCGCCAGCAGCCGATTTTTTAACAGGGGTTACTACTACGAGCAGTACTTC. It is translated as CASSRFFNRGYYYEQYF.

J is TRBJ2-7 and V is TRBV7-9; 12 nucleotides match TRBD2. The CDR3 covers 19 residues. The V segment lost 2 bases and the J segment 5 bases; nucleotides outside the gene matches: 16. Germline lookup yields CDR1 SEHNR and CDR2 FQNEAQ (reference sequence). In DNA form, the CDR3 reads TGTGCCAGCAGCTTACAGTCCGACCCTCTAGCGGGGGGGATAAACGAGCAGTACTTC. Its translation: CASSLQSDPLAGGINEQYF.

The chain couples TRBV18 to TRBJ1-2; 7 nucleotides match TRBD1. CDR1 is KGHSH, CDR2 LQKENI, per germline. The V gene end was trimmed by 5 bases and the J gene end by 3 bases; junction bases not matched to a gene: 6. The CDR3 consists of 14 residues. The CDR3 sequence: CASSTRQGDYGYTF. The CDR3 DNA is TGTGCCAGCTCAACTCGACAGGGAGACTATGGCTACACCTTC.

This chain connects TRBV7-6 to TRBJ2-3, with 13 positions matching TRBD2. V lost 1 base, J lost 2 bases, and 3 bases stayed unmatched. Germline V lookup: CDR1 SGHVS, CDR2 FNYEAQ. This CDR3 has 17 residues. In DNA, the CDR3 is TGTGCCAGCAGCTTAGGACTAGCGGGGGGAGCCACAGATACGCAGTATTTT. Translating it yields CASSLGLAGGATDTQYF.

The chain links TRBV30 to TRBJ1-3, with D possibly TRBD1 on 6 matching bases. The CDR3 loop spans 12 amino acids. Trimming left V 6 bases short and J 1 base short, with 7 bases between. The V gene's germline CDR1 is GTSNPN and CDR2 SVGIG (reference sequence). In DNA form, the CDR3 reads TGTGCCTGCAGGGGATCTGGAAACACCATATATTTT. It yields the protein CACRGSGNTIYF.

A few counts support this clone. The V gene is TRBV4-1, the J gene TRBJ1-1; 7 bases line up with TRBD1. The V gene's germline CDR1 is MGHRA and CDR2 YSYEKL. This CDR3 has 14 residues. With 1 base clipped from V and 3 bases from J, the junction kept 2 bases outside the gene matches. CDR3 in amino acids: CASSQVRGDTEAFF. The CDR3 nucleotides read TGCGCCAGCAGCCAAGTCAGGGGGGACACTGAAGCTTTCTTT.

The rearrangement links TRBV6-5 to TRBJ1-5; TRBD1 matches at 11 bases. V trimming: 6 bases; J trimming: 6 bases; junction bases outside the gene matches: 7. The CDR3 is 15 amino acids. Germline V lookup: CDR1 MNHEY, CDR2 SVGAGI. The CDR3 nucleotides read TGTGCCAGCAGCGCGGGACAGGGGGTCACTCAGCCCCAGCATTTT. Residues: CASSAGQGVTQPQHF.